The 32 T cell receptor beta chains in this list originate from one sample, sequenced in a study of cytomegalovirus exposure and HLA in healthy donors. This PCR relied on a set of 60 Vbeta primers and 13 Jbeta primers. The data were produced by immunoSEQ multiplex PCR, yet TCRdb's version contains in-frame clones alone and is incomplete. The data hold tens of thousands of clones, with roughly 76% observed a single time. The sample consisted of PBMCs. These receptors came from a woman younger than 45 in good health and CMV-seropositive.

This chain links TRBV19 with TRBJ1-1; D not certain. With 6 bases removed from V and 2 bases from J, the gap between germline ends came to 10 bases. CDR1 is LNHDA and CDR2 is SQIVND in the germline V gene (reference sequence). The CDR3 sequence is 13 residues long. The CDR3 nucleotides read TGTGCCAGTAGCTCAGGAATTAACACTGAAGCTTTCTTT. The encoded protein is CASSSGINTEAFF.

The CDR3 sequence: CASRGNNYEQYF. CDR3 nucleotides: TGTGCCAGCAGGGGCAACAACTACGAGCAGTACTTC. The chain is built from TRBV9 and TRBJ2-7; D gene unclear. Germline-derived CDR1 and CDR2 are SGDLS and YYNGEE. The CDR3 is made up of 12 amino acids. The V gene lost 5 bases and the J gene lost 3 bases, with 9 bases spanning the gap.

The chain uses TRBV6-1 and TRBJ1-3; no reliable D call. The CDR3 runs to 17 residues. In germline, CDR1 is MNHNS, CDR2 SASEGT. V was shortened by 1 base and J by 0 bases, with 13 bases between the two germline ends. This chain's CDR3 is CASSEVAVPSSGNTIYF. The CDR3 DNA is TGTGCCAGCAGTGAAGTAGCAGTACCTTCCTCTGGAAACACCATATATTTT.

The chain joins TRBV28 to TRBJ1-3, with 10 nucleotides matching TRBD1. The junction had 8 bases not matched to a gene; V was cut back by 6 bases and J by 3 bases. The length of the CDR3 is 16 residues. Germline V gene data show CDR1 as MDHEN and CDR2 as SYDVKM. CDR3 coding DNA: TGTGCCAGCAGACTCCGGGGGACAGGGGATGGAAACACCATATATTTT. Translating it yields CASRLRGTGDGNTIYF.

This sequence joins TRBV30 and TRBJ2-2, with TRBD1 as a possible D gene (5 bases). The CDR3 is 13 residues long. V was clipped by 5 bases and J by 0 bases, with 7 bases between them. The germline V gene has CDR1 GTSNPN and CDR2 SVGIG (reference sequence). As DNA, the CDR3 is TGTGCCTGGCAGGGCTCGAACACCGGGGAGCTGTTTTTT. This codes for CAWQGSNTGELFF. The full variable domain, its missing parts supplied by reference TRBV30 and TRBJ2-2, is SQTIHQWPATLVQPVGSPLSLECTVEGTSNPNLYWYRQAAGRGLQLLFYSVGIGQISSEVPQNLSASRPQDRQFILSSKKLLLSDSGFYLCAWQGSNTGELFFGEGSRLTVL.

The chain combines TRBV30 with TRBJ1-2; 8 nucleotides agree with TRBD1. Germline-derived CDR1 and CDR2 are GTSNPN and SVGIG (reference sequence). There are 14 residues in the CDR3. Trimming cost V 4 bases and J 4 bases; bases outside gene matches: 8. The CDR3 DNA reads TGTGCCTGGAATCCAGACAGGGGCGCCTATGGCTACACCTTC. Protein: CAWNPDRGAYGYTF.

This chain joins TRBV9 and TRBJ2-7; the match to TRBD1 covers 7 bases. Germline-derived CDR1 and CDR2 are SGDLS and YYNGEE. V was clipped by 0 bases and J by 3 bases; unmatched bases: 3. This CDR3 region has 14 residues. The CDR3 DNA is TGTGCCAGCAGCGTAGCAGGACAGGACTACGAGCAGTACTTC. Its protein is CASSVAGQDYEQYF.

This clone was detected only once. V is TRBV7-9 and J is TRBJ1-1, with 8 bases that match TRBD1. With V trimmed by 3 bases and J by 11 bases, 5 bases remained unmatched. Germline CDR1 and CDR2: SEHNR and FQNEAQ (reference sequence). The CDR3 contains 12 residues. The chain's CDR3 is CASSLWTGYAFF. For the CDR3, the DNA is TGTGCCAGCAGCTTGTGGACAGGGTACGCTTTCTTT. Drawing the rest from reference TRBV7-9 and TRBJ1-1, the complete variable domain is DTGVSQNPRHKITKRGQNVTFRCDPISEHNRLYWYRQTLGQGPEFLTYFQNEAQLEKSRLLSDRFSAERPKGSFSTLEIQRTEQGDSAMYLCASSLWTGYAFFGQGTRLTVV.

The chain carries TRBV12-5 and TRBJ1-1, with TRBD1 as a possible D gene (5 bases). The V end was cut by 2 bases, the J end by 1 base, with 14 bases between. CDR3 length: 16 residues. The germline V gene has CDR1 LGHNT and CDR2 FRNRAP. CDR3 sequence reads: CASGLLETASNTEAFF. In DNA form, the CDR3 reads TGTGCTAGTGGTTTGCTCGAGACAGCCTCGAACACTGAAGCTTTCTTT.

The chain links TRBV14 to TRBJ2-2, with TRBD2 identical over 9 bases. The germline CDR1 and CDR2 sequences are SGHDN and FVKESK. The CDR3 contains 16 residues. Trimming took 4 bases from V and 5 from J; bases not matched to a gene: 8. CDR3 in amino acids: CASSPRIAGVTGELFF. The CDR3 DNA sequence: TGTGCCAGCAGCCCCCGGATAGCGGGGGTGACCGGGGAGCTGTTTTTT.

This chain joins TRBV5-5 and TRBJ1-2; D remains unclear. The CDR3 is 12 residues long. CDR1 and CDR2 (germline): SGHKS, YYEKEE (reference sequence). The V and J ends lost 4 bases and 5 bases respectively, with 9 bases between them. This CDR3 reads CASSPELYGYTF. DNA of the CDR3: TGTGCCAGCAGCCCGGAGTTATATGGCTACACCTTC.

The chain uses TRBV5-4 and TRBJ2-7; TRBD1 agrees at 7 bases. CDR1 and CDR2 from the germline V gene are SGHNT and YYREEE (reference sequence). Germline trimming cut 6 bases from V and 1 base from J; bases unmatched to any gene: 13. The CDR3 consists of 16 residues. Here the CDR3 reads CASTRDSAPGSYEQYF. CDR3 bases: TGTGCCAGCACCCGGGACAGTGCCCCGGGGTCCTACGAGCAGTACTTC.

V usage is TRBV2 and J usage is TRBJ1-5; perhaps TRBD1 as D (5 bases). V lost 2 bases and J 2 bases, leaving 10 bases between the germline ends. Germline loops: CDR1 SNHLY, CDR2 FYNNEI. This CDR3 comprises 15 residues. The CDR3 loop is CASSEWDFRNQPQHF. The CDR3 DNA is TGTGCCAGCAGTGAATGGGACTTTCGCAATCAGCCCCAGCATTTT.

The chain links TRBV11-2 to TRBJ2-7, with D possibly being TRBD1 (5 bases). V was clipped by 5 bases and J by 1 base, with 12 bases between them. The CDR3 spans 14 residues. Per germline, CDR1 SGHAT and CDR2 FQNNGV. Written as DNA, the CDR3 is TGTGCCAGCAGCCCCCAGGGCGCGTCCTACGAGCAGTACTTC. This codes for CASSPQGASYEQYF.

The sample holds one count of this clone. J is TRBJ2-7 and V is TRBV30, with 7 bases lining up with TRBD1. The V gene's germline CDR1 is GTSNPN and CDR2 SVGIG (reference sequence). This CDR3 spans 11 amino acids. Unmatched junction bases numbered 1, after V lost 1 base and J lost 7 bases. For the CDR3, the DNA is TGTGCCTGGAGTGAACAGGGGGAGCAGTACTTC. Protein: CAWSEQGEQYF.

This chain links TRBV10-3 with TRBJ1-2; D might be TRBD1 (5 bases). Germline-derived CDR1 and CDR2 are ENHRY and SYGVKD. Deletions cut 3 bases from V and 0 bases from J, with 8 bases between. The CDR3 sequence is 14 residues long. The CDR3 spells CAISDRATNYGYTF. The CDR3 DNA sequence: TGTGCCATCAGTGACAGGGCGACTAACTATGGCTACACCTTC.

The chain is built from TRBV19 and TRBJ1-1; D is unresolved. The CDR3 spans 12 residues. The germline CDR1 and CDR2 sequences are LNHDA and SQIVND (reference sequence). Trimming shortened V by 6 bases and J by 2 bases, and 7 bases separated the two germline ends. The CDR3 sequence: CASSLVNTEAFF. The CDR3 DNA reads TGTGCCAGTAGCCTCGTAAACACTGAAGCTTTCTTT.

The V call is TRBV4-1, the J call TRBJ2-2; D may be TRBD1 (5 bases). Trimming removed 4 bases from V and 4 bases from J, with 16 bases in between. CDR3 size: 16 residues. In germline, CDR1 is MGHRA, CDR2 YSYEKL. The CDR3 sequence: CASSRQVQGTTGELFF. CDR3 in DNA: TGCGCCAGCAGCCGACAAGTGCAGGGCACCACCGGGGAGCTGTTTTTT.

The CDR3 loop reads CASSLGQFYEQYF. Written as DNA, the CDR3 is TGTGCCAGCAGCTTGGGACAGTTCTACGAGCAGTACTTC. The chain uses TRBV7-9 and TRBJ2-7, with 7 bases identical to TRBD1. CDR3 length: 13 residues. J lost 3 bases, V lost 3 bases, and 2 bases had no gene match. Germline lookup yields CDR1 SEHNR and CDR2 FQNEAQ (reference sequence).

This chain connects TRBV19 to TRBJ1-3, with 7 bases aligning to TRBD1. CDR1 and CDR2 from the germline V gene are LNHDA and SQIVND (reference sequence). The CDR3 totals 15 residues. The J segment lost 9 bases and the V segment lost 6 bases, leaving 14 bases of the junction unmatched. CDR3 sequence reads: CASSETGTAVTTIYF. CDR3 in DNA: TGTGCCAGTAGCGAGACCGGGACAGCGGTAACCACCATATATTTT.

CDR3: CASKGGGESNEQFF. The CDR3 coding sequence is TGTGCCAGTAAGGGAGGTGGGGAGAGCAATGAGCAGTTCTTC. The chain employs TRBV19 and TRBJ2-1; weak D call: TRBD2 (6 bases). Trimming cost V 7 bases and J 6 bases, with 16 bases left between them. Germline V gives CDR1 LNHDA, CDR2 SQIVND (reference sequence). The CDR3 length is 14 residues. Using reference TRBV19 and TRBJ2-1 for the parts outside the CDR3, the full variable domain is DGGITQSPKYLFRKEGQNVTLSCEQNLNHDAMYWYRQDPGQGLRLIYYSQIVNDFQKGDIAEGYSVSREKKESFPLTVTSAQKNPTAFYLCASKGGGESNEQFFGPGTRLTVL.

The chain recombines TRBV30 with TRBJ1-5, with D unresolved. V lost 4 bases to trimming and J lost 1 base, with 14 bases between them. This CDR3 has 15 residues. CDR1 and CDR2 from the germline V gene are GTSNPN and SVGIG (reference sequence). The CDR3 region has the DNA TGTGCCTGGACTTCTGGCCTTTGGAGCAATCAGCCCCAGCATTTT. Protein: CAWTSGLWSNQPQHF.

The chain combines TRBV15 with TRBJ2-2, with D tentatively TRBD2 (5 bases). V was cut by 2 bases and J by 4 bases, with 11 bases left in between. This CDR3 is 15 amino acids long. The germline gives CDR1 LNHNV, CDR2 YYDKDF (reference sequence). The CDR3 nucleotides are TGTGCCACCAGCAGACCCTCCGAGGGCACCGGGGAGCTGTTTTTT. It encodes CATSRPSEGTGELFF.

The table lists this clone with a count of one. The V and J genes are TRBV19 and TRBJ1-1; TRBD1 is a possible D gene (5 bases). The CDR3 is 15 residues long. The V gene lost 8 bases and the J gene lost 3 bases, with 19 bases spanning the gap. CDR1 is LNHDA and CDR2 is SQIVND in the germline V gene (reference sequence). In nucleotides, the CDR3 is TGTGCCAGTTCCCCCCCGGGGGTTAGTGACACTGAAGCTTTCTTT. Amino acid sequence: CASSPPGVSDTEAFF. Using reference TRBV19 and TRBJ1-1 for the parts outside the CDR3, the full variable domain is DGGITQSPKYLFRKEGQNVTLSCEQNLNHDAMYWYRQDPGQGLRLIYYSQIVNDFQKGDIAEGYSVSREKKESFPLTVTSAQKNPTAFYLCASSPPGVSDTEAFFGQGTRLTVV.

The chain recombines TRBV5-1 with TRBJ1-4; 7 bases are shared with TRBD1. V lost 2 bases to trimming and J lost 7 bases; unmatched junction nucleotides: 5. The germline gives CDR1 SGHRS, CDR2 YFSETQ. This CDR3 comprises 14 residues. CDR3 DNA: TGCGCCAGCAGCTTTCGACAGGGAGGTGAAAAACTGTTTTTT. This encodes CASSFRQGGEKLFF.

This clone has a single count. The chain joins TRBV6-6 to TRBJ1-2, with unresolved D. The germline V gene encodes CDR1 MNHNY and CDR2 SVGAGI (reference sequence). With 7 bases removed from V and 4 bases from J, the gap between germline ends came to 7 bases. The CDR3 covers 11 residues. CDR3 amino acids: CASKQLYGYTF. The CDR3 coding sequence is TGTGCCAGCAAACAGCTCTATGGCTACACCTTC.

The chain is built from TRBV30 and TRBJ1-5; no reliable D call. The CDR3 covers 15 residues. Germline V gives CDR1 GTSNPN, CDR2 SVGIG (reference sequence). The V and J ends lost 1 base and 6 bases respectively, with 16 bases between them. As DNA, the CDR3 is TGTGCCTGGAGTGCCAGAGGAGGATTTGTTCAGCCCCAGCATTTT. Translated, it gives CAWSARGGFVQPQHF.

This clone was recorded a few times. This chain links TRBV20-1 with TRBJ1-1; D is unclear. The germline gives CDR1 DFQATT, CDR2 SNEGSKA (reference sequence). V shed 7 bases and J shed 4 bases, with 10 bases lying between them. The CDR3 has 11 residues. The CDR3 spells CSGRHPTEAFF. Written as DNA, the CDR3 is TGCAGTGGTCGACACCCCACTGAAGCTTTCTTT.

The CDR3 coding sequence is TGTGCCAGCGGAGGCGCGCAGTATCAGCCCCAGCATTTT. Translating gives CASGGAQYQPQHF. The chain is built from TRBV11-2 and TRBJ1-5; D is unclear. Germline values: CDR1 SGHAT, CDR2 FQNNGV. V shed 8 bases and J shed 5 bases, with 13 bases lying between them. The CDR3 has 13 amino acids.

CDR3 nucleotide sequence: TGTGCCAGCAGCAAAGACGGCGGTTTGGGGCACGAGGAAGATACGCAGTATTTT. Translating gives CASSKDGGLGHEEDTQYF. The genes are TRBV21-1 and TRBJ2-3; the D segment call TRBD1 is taken from the table without a DNA check. TRBV21-1 is labeled a pseudogene. The CDR3 is 18 amino acids.

The V call is TRBV10-2, the J call TRBJ2-1; a weak D match, TRBD2 (6 bases). The germline V gene encodes CDR1 WSHSY and CDR2 SAAADI. The CDR3 is made up of 16 amino acids. V was trimmed by 4 bases and J by 1 base, leaving 14 bases between them. The CDR3 DNA sequence: TGCGCCAGCAGTGGGGCCCGGGCGGGATCCTACAATGAGCAGTTCTTC. Translation: CASSGARAGSYNEQFF.

This chain links TRBV7-3 with TRBJ2-2; D is possibly TRBD1 (6 bases). V lost 4 bases and J lost 5, with 14 bases in between. CDR1 is SGHTA and CDR2 is FQGTGA in the germline V gene. This CDR3 spans 15 amino acids. CDR3 sequence reads: CASSSRSQGTGELFF. DNA of the CDR3: TGTGCCAGCAGCTCCCGCTCGCAGGGGACCGGGGAGCTGTTTTTT.